Included here is one TCR beta chain sequence, with context. Its antigen is unknown. The data belong to a study of cytomegalovirus exposure and HLA in healthy donors. Findings and caveats of the study: Certain sequence variants were highly shared and formed a cluster, and this cluster was likely a sequencing artifact. It was confirmed in vitro that a few of the CMV-associated chains were specific for CMV antigens.

Looked up from germline, CDR1 is MDHEN and CDR2 is SYDVKM. The CDR3 is made up of 14 amino acids. V gave up 7 bases and J gave up 7 bases, with 17 bases separating them. In the PCR, 60 Vbeta and 13 Jbeta primers were used. Using immunoSEQ multiplex PCR, the repertoire was profiled, and TCRdb retains in-frame clones only, with some absent. The table includes just over 150,000 clones, approximately 80% detected once. The receptor was derived from a male donor in good health and CMV-seropositive. The V gene is TRBV28, the J gene TRBJ2-1, with D tentatively TRBD1 (6 bases). The material sequenced was PBMCs. In DNA, the CDR3 is TGTGCCAGCAACGAACTCAGGGGTGGGAATGAGCAGTTCTTC. Protein product: CASNELRGGNEQFF.